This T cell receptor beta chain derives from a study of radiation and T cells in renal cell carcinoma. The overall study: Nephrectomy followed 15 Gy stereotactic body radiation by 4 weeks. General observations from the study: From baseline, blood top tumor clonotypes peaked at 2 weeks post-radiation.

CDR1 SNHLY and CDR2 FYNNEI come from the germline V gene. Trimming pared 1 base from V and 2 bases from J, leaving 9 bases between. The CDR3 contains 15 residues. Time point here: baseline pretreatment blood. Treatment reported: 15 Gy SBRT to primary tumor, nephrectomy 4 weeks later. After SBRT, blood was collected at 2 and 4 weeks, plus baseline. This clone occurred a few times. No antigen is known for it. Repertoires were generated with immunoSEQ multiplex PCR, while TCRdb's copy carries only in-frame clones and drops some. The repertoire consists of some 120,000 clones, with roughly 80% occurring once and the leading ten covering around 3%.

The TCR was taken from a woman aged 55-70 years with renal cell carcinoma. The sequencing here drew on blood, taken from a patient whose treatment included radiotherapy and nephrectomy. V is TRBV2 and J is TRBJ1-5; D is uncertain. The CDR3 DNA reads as TGTGCCAGCAGTGAAGAGGAGGTAGGCAATCAGCCCCAGCATTTT. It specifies CASSEEEVGNQPQHF.